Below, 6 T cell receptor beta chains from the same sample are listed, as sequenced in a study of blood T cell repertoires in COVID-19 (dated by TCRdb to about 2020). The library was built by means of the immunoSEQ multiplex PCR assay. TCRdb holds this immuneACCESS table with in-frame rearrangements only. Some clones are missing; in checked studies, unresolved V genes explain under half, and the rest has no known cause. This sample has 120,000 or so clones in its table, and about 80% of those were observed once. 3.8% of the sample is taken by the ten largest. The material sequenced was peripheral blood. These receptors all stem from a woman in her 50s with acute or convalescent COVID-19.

CDR3 bases: TGTGCCAGCAGTTTATCGGCGGGAGTTTACACCGGGGAGCTGTTTTTT. Its protein product is CASSLSAGVYTGELFF. The chain couples TRBV27 to TRBJ2-2, with 7 bases lining up with TRBD2. The CDR3 covers 16 residues. The J segment lost 3 bases and the V segment lost 0 bases, leaving 4 bases of the junction unmatched. Germline values: CDR1 MNHEY, CDR2 SMNVEV (reference sequence).

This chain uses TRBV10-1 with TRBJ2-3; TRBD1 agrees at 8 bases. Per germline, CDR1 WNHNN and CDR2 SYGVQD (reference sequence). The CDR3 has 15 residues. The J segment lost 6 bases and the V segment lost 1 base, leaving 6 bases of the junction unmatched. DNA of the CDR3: TGCGCCAGCAGTGAGTTTGGACAGGGTGGGGATACGCAGTATTTT. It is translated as CASSEFGQGGDTQYF.

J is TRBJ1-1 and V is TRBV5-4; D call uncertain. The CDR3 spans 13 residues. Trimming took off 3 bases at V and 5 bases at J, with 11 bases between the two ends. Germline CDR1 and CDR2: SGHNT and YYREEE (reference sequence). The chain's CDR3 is CASSSTGGTEAFF. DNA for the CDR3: TGTGCCAGCAGCTCAACGGGTGGAACTGAAGCTTTCTTT.

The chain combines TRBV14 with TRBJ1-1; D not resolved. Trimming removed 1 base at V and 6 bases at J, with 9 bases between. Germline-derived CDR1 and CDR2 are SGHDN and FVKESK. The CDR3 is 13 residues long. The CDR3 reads CASSQARAAEAFF. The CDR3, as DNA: TGTGCCAGCAGCCAAGCCCGAGCCGCTGAAGCTTTCTTT.

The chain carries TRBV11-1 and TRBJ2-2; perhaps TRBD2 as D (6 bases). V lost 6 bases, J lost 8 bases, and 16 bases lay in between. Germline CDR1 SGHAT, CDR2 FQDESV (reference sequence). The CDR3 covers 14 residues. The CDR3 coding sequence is TGTGCCAGCAGTCTTGGAGGGGCAGGGGGGGAGCTGTTTTTT. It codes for CASSLGGAGGELFF.

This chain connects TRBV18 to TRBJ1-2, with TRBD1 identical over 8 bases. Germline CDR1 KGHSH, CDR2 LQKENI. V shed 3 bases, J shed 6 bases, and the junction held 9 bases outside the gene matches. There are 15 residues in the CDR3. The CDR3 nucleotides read TGTGCCAGCTCACCGACGACAGGGGTTCTGGATGGCTACACCTTC. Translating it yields CASSPTTGVLDGYTF.